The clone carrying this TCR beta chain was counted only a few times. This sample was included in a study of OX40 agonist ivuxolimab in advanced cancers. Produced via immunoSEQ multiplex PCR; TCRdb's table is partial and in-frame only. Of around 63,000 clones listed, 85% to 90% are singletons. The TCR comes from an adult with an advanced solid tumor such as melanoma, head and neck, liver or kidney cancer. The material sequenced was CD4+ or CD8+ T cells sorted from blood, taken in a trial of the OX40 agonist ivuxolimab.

The chain's CDR3 is CASSLGVGPREAFF. The DNA for the CDR3 is TGTGCCAGCAGTTTAGGAGTAGGTCCCCGTGAAGCTTTCTTT. This chain joins TRBV28 and TRBJ1-1; D is unresolved. This CDR3 is built from 14 residues. V lost 2 bases, J lost 7 bases, and 14 bases lay in between. Germline-derived CDR1 and CDR2 are MDHEN and SYDVKM.